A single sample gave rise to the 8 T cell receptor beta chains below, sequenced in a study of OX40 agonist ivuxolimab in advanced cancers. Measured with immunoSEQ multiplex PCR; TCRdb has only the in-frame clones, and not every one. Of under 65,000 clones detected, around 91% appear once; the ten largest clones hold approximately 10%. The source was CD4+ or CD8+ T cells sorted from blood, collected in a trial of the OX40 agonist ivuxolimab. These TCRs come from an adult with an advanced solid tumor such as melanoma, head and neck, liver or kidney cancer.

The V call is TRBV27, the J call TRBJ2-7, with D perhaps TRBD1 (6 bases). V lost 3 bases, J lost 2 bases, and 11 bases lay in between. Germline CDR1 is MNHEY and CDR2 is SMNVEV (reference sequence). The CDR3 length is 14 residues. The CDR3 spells CASSFYRDPYEQYF. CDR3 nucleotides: TGTGCCAGCAGTTTCTACAGGGATCCCTACGAGCAGTACTTC.

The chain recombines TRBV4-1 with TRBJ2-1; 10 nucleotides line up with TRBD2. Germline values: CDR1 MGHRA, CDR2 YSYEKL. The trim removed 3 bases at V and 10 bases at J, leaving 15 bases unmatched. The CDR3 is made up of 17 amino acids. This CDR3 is CASSQAGTSVSHGEQFF. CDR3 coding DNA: TGCGCCAGCAGCCAGGCCGGGACTAGCGTCTCCCACGGAGAGCAGTTCTTC.

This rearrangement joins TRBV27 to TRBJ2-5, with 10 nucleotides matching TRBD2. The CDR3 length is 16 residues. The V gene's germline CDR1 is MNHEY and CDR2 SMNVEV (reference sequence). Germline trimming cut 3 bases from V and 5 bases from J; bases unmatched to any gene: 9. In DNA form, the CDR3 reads TGTGCCAGCAGTTTCGGCAGCGGGGGGGCCGGGGAGACCCAGTACTTC. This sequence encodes CASSFGSGGAGETQYF.

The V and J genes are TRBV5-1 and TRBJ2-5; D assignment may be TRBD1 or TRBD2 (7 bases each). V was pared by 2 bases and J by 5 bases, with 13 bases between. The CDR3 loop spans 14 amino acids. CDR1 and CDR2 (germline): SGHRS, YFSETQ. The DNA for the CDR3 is TGCGCCAGCAGCTTCTACAGGGGAGGGGAGACCCAGTACTTC. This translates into CASSFYRGGETQYF. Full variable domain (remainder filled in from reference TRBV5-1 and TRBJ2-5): KAGVTQTPRYLIKTRGQQVTLSCSPISGHRSVSWYQQTPGQGLQFLFEYFSETQRNKGNFPGRFSGRQFSNSRSEMNVSTLELGDSALYLCASSFYRGGETQYFGPGTRLLVL.

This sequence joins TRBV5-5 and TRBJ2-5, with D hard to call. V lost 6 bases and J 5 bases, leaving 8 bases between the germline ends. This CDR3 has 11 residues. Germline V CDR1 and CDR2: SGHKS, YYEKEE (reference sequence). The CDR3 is CASITGETQYF. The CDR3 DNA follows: TGTGCCAGCATTACCGGGGAGACCCAGTACTTC.

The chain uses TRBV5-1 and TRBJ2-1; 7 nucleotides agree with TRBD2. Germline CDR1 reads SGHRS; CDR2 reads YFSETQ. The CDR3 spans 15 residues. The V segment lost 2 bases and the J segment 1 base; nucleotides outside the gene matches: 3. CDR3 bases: TGCGCCAGCAGCTTTGGCGGGAGTTCCTACAATGAGCAGTTCTTC. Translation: CASSFGGSSYNEQFF.

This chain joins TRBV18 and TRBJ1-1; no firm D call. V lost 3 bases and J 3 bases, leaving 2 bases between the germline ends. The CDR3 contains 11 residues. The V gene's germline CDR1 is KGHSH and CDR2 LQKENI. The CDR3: CASSPDTEAFF. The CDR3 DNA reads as TGTGCCAGCTCACCGGACACTGAAGCTTTCTTT.

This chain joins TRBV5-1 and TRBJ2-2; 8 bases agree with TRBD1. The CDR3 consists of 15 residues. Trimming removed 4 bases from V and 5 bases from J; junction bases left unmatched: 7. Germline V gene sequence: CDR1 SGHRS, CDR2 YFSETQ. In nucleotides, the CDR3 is TGCGCCAGCAGCCCCCGGACAGGGTCAACCGGGGAGCTGTTTTTT. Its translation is CASSPRTGSTGELFF.